These 15 T cell receptor beta chains were sequenced from one sample in a study of T cell responses to AZD1222 COVID-19 vaccine. TCRdb's copy holds only in-frame clones and misses some; the assay was immunoSEQ multiplex PCR. The table shows roughly 70,000 clones, with roughly 91% occurring only once. The source material was peripheral blood, sampled 28 days after the second dose of the MenACWY control vaccine. These receptors originate from an adult who received the MenACWY meningococcal vaccine as a control.

This sequence joins TRBV28 and TRBJ2-5; no reliable D call. The CDR3 runs 14 residues. Germline-derived CDR1 and CDR2 are MDHEN and SYDVKM. Trimming left V 3 bases short and J 1 base short, with 9 bases between. DNA of the CDR3: TGTGCCAGCAGTTTTTCCCAGGTCCAAGAGACCCAGTACTTC. Protein product: CASSFSQVQETQYF.

This clone is a singleton in its sample. This chain uses TRBV29-1 with TRBJ1-2; 10 bases line up with TRBD1. This CDR3 comprises 16 residues. J gave up 4 bases and V 5 bases, and 13 bases lay outside the gene matches. Germline loops: CDR1 SQVTM, CDR2 ANQGSEA. The DNA of the CDR3 is TGCAGCGTTCGCGTTCTATGGGGACAGGGGTCCTATGGCTACACCTTC. Protein sequence: CSVRVLWGQGSYGYTF.

This clone was counted only a few times. This chain connects TRBV27 to TRBJ2-2; a possible D gene is TRBD1 (5 bases). Germline V CDR1 and CDR2: MNHEY, SMNVEV (reference sequence). Trimming removed 8 bases at V and 4 bases at J, with 11 bases between. The CDR3 extends over 13 amino acids. The DNA of the CDR3 is TGTGCCAGCGGGCAGGGCGGCACCGGGGAGCTGTTTTTT. Amino acid sequence: CASGQGGTGELFF.

The chain uses TRBV20-1 and TRBJ1-5; D is unclear. Germline V gene sequence: CDR1 DFQATT, CDR2 SNEGSKA (reference sequence). The V end was cut by 3 bases, the J end by 0 bases, with 15 bases between. This CDR3 has 16 residues. CDR3 sequence (DNA): TGCAGTGCTAGTCATCTGGTCGGATATAGCAATCAGCCCCAGCATTTT. This sequence encodes CSASHLVGYSNQPQHF.

The genes are TRBV18 and TRBJ1-3; no definite D call. V shed 8 bases and J shed 3 bases, with 11 bases lying between them. Germline V CDR1 and CDR2: KGHSH, LQKENI. This CDR3 contains 13 residues. The CDR3 here is CASHVAIGNTIYF. CDR3 bases: TGTGCCAGCCACGTCGCCATTGGAAACACCATATATTTT.

This clone was counted only a few times. The gene calls are TRBV25-1 and TRBJ1-2; D is possibly TRBD1 (5 bases). From germline, CDR1 is MGHDK and CDR2 SYGVNS. Trimming cost V 0 bases and J 8 bases, with 10 bases left between them. The CDR3 has 13 amino acids. CDR3 DNA: TGTGCCAGCAGTGAATATAAAGGGGACGGCTACACCTTC. Its translation: CASSEYKGDGYTF.

This sequence joins TRBV27 and TRBJ2-1; TRBD1 matches 10 bases. With V trimmed by 4 bases and J by 4 bases, 7 bases remained unmatched. The germline V gene has CDR1 MNHEY and CDR2 SMNVEV (reference sequence). The CDR3 runs to 16 residues. The CDR3 nucleotides read TGTGCCAGCAGTTCGACCGGGACAGGGGTATACAATGAGCAGTTCTTC. Its protein product is CASSSTGTGVYNEQFF.

The CDR3 loop is CASSPRQETQYF. The DNA for the CDR3 is TGTGCCAGCTCACCGCGGCAAGAGACCCAGTACTTC. The gene calls are TRBV18 and TRBJ2-5; D remains unclear. Germline V gene lookup returns CDR1 KGHSH and CDR2 LQKENI. Trimming removed 3 bases from V and 2 bases from J, with 4 bases in between. CDR3 length: 12 residues.

This clone was seen just once. The chain couples TRBV19 to TRBJ2-7; 8 bases line up with TRBD2. This CDR3 is 15 amino acids long. CDR1 LNHDA and CDR2 SQIVND come from the germline V gene (reference sequence). J lost 1 base, V lost 7 bases, and 9 bases had no gene match. The CDR3 region is CASTHQRGSSYEQYF. CDR3 nucleotide sequence: TGTGCCAGTACCCACCAGCGGGGGAGTTCCTACGAGCAGTACTTC.

The J gene is TRBJ2-1, the V gene TRBV30; tentatively, D is TRBD1 (6 bases). The CDR3 covers 16 residues. In germline, CDR1 is GTSNPN, CDR2 SVGIG (reference sequence). With 2 bases removed from V and 0 bases from J, the gap between germline ends came to 14 bases. The CDR3 region has the DNA TGTGCCTGGAGTCTCCCAGGGGCACTCTCCTACAATGAGCAGTTCTTC. Residues: CAWSLPGALSYNEQFF.

The V gene is TRBV29-1, the J gene TRBJ1-3; D ambiguous. The germline gives CDR1 SQVTM, CDR2 ANQGSEA. V was shortened by 4 bases and J by 4 bases, with 8 bases between the two germline ends. The CDR3 is 12 amino acids. The CDR3 sequence is CSVGTVGNTIYF. In DNA, the CDR3 is TGCAGCGTTGGGACGGTAGGAAACACCATATATTTT.

The chain couples TRBV5-4 to TRBJ1-2; D is perhaps TRBD1 (5 bases). Trimming shortened V by 3 bases and J by 5 bases, and 14 bases separated the two germline ends. The CDR3 length is 14 residues. Germline V lookup: CDR1 SGHNT, CDR2 YYREEE (reference sequence). CDR3 amino acids: CASSSDPSGYGYTF. CDR3 DNA: TGTGCCAGCAGCTCCGACCCCTCAGGGTATGGCTACACCTTC.

The CDR3 spells CASSQGLRGGETQYF. CDR3 bases: TGCGCCAGCAGCCAAGGCTTGCGGGGGGGGGAGACCCAGTACTTC. The chain has TRBV4-1 and TRBJ2-5; 9 nucleotides align to TRBD2. The CDR3 runs 15 residues. V was pared by 1 base and J by 5 bases, with 5 bases of the junction left unmatched. Germline lookup yields CDR1 MGHRA and CDR2 YSYEKL.

The chain joins TRBV29-1 to TRBJ2-5; D remains unclear. V was shortened by 3 bases and J by 4 bases, with 9 bases between the two germline ends. There are 12 residues in the CDR3. Germline V gene lookup returns CDR1 SQVTM and CDR2 ANQGSEA. CDR3 amino acids: CSVEPPGETQYF. CDR3 coding DNA: TGCAGCGTTGAGCCCCCTGGAGAGACCCAGTACTTC.

CDR3 loop: CASSPGQGGRNQPQHF. The DNA of the CDR3 is TGCGCCAGCAGCCCGGGCCAGGGAGGGCGCAATCAGCCCCAGCATTTT. V usage is TRBV5-1 and J usage is TRBJ1-5, with a weak D call TRBD1 (5 bases). This CDR3 spans 16 amino acids. CDR1 is SGHRS and CDR2 is YFSETQ in the germline V gene. V lost 4 bases and J lost 2, with 16 bases in between.